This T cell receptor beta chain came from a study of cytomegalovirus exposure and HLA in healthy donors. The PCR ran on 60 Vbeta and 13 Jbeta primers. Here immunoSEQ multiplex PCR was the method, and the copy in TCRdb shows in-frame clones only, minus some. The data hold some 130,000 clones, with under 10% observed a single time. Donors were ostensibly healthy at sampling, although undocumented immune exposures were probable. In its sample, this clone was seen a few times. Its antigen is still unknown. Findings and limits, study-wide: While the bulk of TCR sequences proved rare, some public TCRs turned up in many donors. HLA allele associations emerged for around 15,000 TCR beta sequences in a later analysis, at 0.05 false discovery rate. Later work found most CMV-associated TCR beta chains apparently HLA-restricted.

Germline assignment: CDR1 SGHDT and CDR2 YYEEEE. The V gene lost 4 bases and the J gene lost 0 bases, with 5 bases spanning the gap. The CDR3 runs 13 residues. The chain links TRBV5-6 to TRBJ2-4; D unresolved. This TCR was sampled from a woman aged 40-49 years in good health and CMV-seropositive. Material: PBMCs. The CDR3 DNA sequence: TGTGCCAGCAGCCCGGGAGCCAAAAACATTCAGTACTTC. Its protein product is CASSPGAKNIQYF.